This record covers a single T cell receptor (beta chain). Its target is not known. The data are from a study of chemoradiotherapy in HPV16-positive cancers. Study information: Candidate HPV-specific T-cell clones and common TCR motifs came from functional assays in two HPV16-positive patients.

The CDR3 is 15 amino acids. Germline values: CDR1 LNHDA, CDR2 SQIVND (reference sequence). V was pared by 0 bases and J by 4 bases, with 12 bases between. Profiled with immunoSEQ multiplex PCR; TCRdb holds only in-frame clones, not every one. The sample lists several thousand clones; about three quarters were seen once. The study's findings and limits: HPV-responsive T-cell expansion during chemoradiotherapy was linked to improved recurrence-free survival in HPV16-positive patients. Only two HPV16-positive patients supplied the functional HPV-specificity definition.

This rearrangement joins TRBV19 to TRBJ2-5; unclear D gene. This specimen was tumor tissue, taken from a patient who underwent chemoradiotherapy. This clonotype originated in a human donor with HPV-associated anogenital cancer. CDR3 region: CASSIDWSRRETQYF. The CDR3 DNA sequence: TGTGCCAGTAGTATAGATTGGAGTCGAAGAGAGACCCAGTACTTC. The variable domain in full, with the rest retrieved from reference TRBV19 and TRBJ2-5, is DGGITQSPKYLFRKEGQNVTLSCEQNLNHDAMYWYRQDPGQGLRLIYYSQIVNDFQKGDIAEGYSVSREKKESFPLTVTSAQKNPTAFYLCASSIDWSRRETQYFGPGTRLLVL.